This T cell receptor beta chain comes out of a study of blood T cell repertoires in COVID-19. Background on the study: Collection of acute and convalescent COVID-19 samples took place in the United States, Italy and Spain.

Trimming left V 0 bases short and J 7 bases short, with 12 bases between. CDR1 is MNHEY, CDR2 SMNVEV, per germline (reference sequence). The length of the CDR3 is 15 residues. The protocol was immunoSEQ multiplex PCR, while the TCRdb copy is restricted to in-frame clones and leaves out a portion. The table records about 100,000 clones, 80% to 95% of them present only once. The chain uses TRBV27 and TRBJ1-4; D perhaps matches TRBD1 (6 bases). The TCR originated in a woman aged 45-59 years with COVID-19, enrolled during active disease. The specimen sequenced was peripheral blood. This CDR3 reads CASSLSTGWGEKLFF. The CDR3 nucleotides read TGTGCCAGCAGTTTATCGACAGGCTGGGGTGAAAAACTGTTTTTT.